The table lists the clone carrying this TCR beta chain with a count of one. The data originate from a study of blood T cell repertoires in COVID-19. The overall study: COVID-19 samples collected from the United States, Italy and Spain covered acute and convalescent phases.

Original processing methods: Counts of nucleated cells, estimated from reference gene primer amplification, were obtained. Only in-frame clones appear in the TCRdb table, and some are missing; sequencing was by immunoSEQ multiplex PCR. V and J calls and clone size are those listed in that table; D and trimming were worked out from the DNA. This sample has approximately 440,000 clones, with roughly 87% found just once. Germline values: CDR1 SNHLY, CDR2 FYNNEI. With 8 bases clipped from V and 0 bases from J, the junction kept 11 bases outside the gene matches. This CDR3 spans 16 amino acids. Which cohort a participant joined came from the clinical history participants gave. Cohort 3 recovery required two negative PCRs, clearance, or symptom resolution.

The chain recombines TRBV2 with TRBJ2-3; TRBD2 matches at 7 bases. The receptor was derived from a man aged 18-30 years who had recovered from COVID-19. The specimen sequenced was PBMCs or T cells enriched from blood (not recorded which). For the CDR3, the DNA is TGTGCCAGCTCAACAAGGACTAGAACTAGCACAGATACGCAGTATTTT. Its translation: CASSTRTRTSTDTQYF.